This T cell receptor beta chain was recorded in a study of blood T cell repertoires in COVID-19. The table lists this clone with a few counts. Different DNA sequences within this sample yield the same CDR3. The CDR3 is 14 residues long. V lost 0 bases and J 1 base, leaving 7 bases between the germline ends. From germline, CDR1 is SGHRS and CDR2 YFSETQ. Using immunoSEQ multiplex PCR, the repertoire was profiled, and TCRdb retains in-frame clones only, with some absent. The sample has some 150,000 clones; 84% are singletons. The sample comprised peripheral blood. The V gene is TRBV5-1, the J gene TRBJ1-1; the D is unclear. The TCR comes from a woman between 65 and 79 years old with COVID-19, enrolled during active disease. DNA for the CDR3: TGCGCCAGCAGCTTGGGGGGAGGGAACACTGAAGCTTTCTTT. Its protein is CASSLGGGNTEAFF.